A selection of T cell receptor beta chains follows, all from one sample in a study of blood T cells in healthy people across ages. TCRdb independently ran MiXCR on the 5' RACE reads; one entry per CDR3 protein. The table includes about 1.1 million distinct CDR3 sequences, 35% to 45% detected once. Material for sequencing was blood. The source of these receptors is a man younger than 35 in good health. Both conserved end residues are part of each CDR3. The order of the fields is clone size, V gene, D gene, J gene, CDR3 DNA, CDR3 protein. D genes are given only for firm matches. Where a row states a size, it is once, few, many or the class of an expanded clone; other rows omit it.

clone_size: NA
v_call: TRBV5-5
d_call: NA
j_call: TRBJ2-1
cdr3_nt: TGTGCCAGCAGCCCGGACACGCACAATGAGCAGTTCTTC
cdr3_aa: CASSPDTHNEQFF

clone_size: few
v_call: TRBV2
d_call: NA
j_call: TRBJ2-1
cdr3_nt: TGTGCCAGCAGTGAAAGGACAGTCCCCCGTTTTAATGAGCAGTTCTTC
cdr3_aa: CASSERTVPRFNEQFF

clone_size: few
v_call: TRBV28
d_call: NA
j_call: TRBJ1-2
cdr3_nt: TGTGCCAGCAGTTTTCACATTCGGTCCTATGGCTACACCTTC
cdr3_aa: CASSFHIRSYGYTF

clone_size: few
v_call: TRBV25-1
d_call: NA
j_call: TRBJ2-1
cdr3_nt: TGTGCCAGCAGTGAATTCGGCAGAAACAATGAGCAGTTCTTC
cdr3_aa: CASSEFGRNNEQFF

clone_size: NA
v_call: TRBV25-1
d_call: TRBD1
j_call: TRBJ1-2
cdr3_nt: TGTGCCAGCAGAGGACCGGGACAGGGGTCTTATTCCGATTCCTATAACTATGGCTACACCTTC
cdr3_aa: CASRGPGQGSYSDSYNYGYTF

clone_size: few
v_call: TRBV5-1
d_call: NA
j_call: TRBJ2-2
cdr3_nt: TGCGCCAGCCTCGGACAGACGAACACCGGGGAGCTGTTTTTT
cdr3_aa: CASLGQTNTGELFF

clone_size: few
v_call: TRBV5-5
d_call: NA
j_call: TRBJ2-1
cdr3_nt: TGTGCCAGCAGCTTGGATCCGGAGATTTACAATGAGCAGTTCTTC
cdr3_aa: CASSLDPEIYNEQFF

clone_size: once
v_call: TRBV9
d_call: TRBD2
j_call: TRBJ2-2
cdr3_nt: TGTGCCAGCAGCGTAGTTCGTGGACTAGCGGGGGGCCAGAACACCGGGGAGCTGTTTTTT
cdr3_aa: CASSVVRGLAGGQNTGELFF

clone_size: NA
v_call: TRBV19
d_call: NA
j_call: TRBJ2-7
cdr3_nt: TGTGCCAGTAGTAGTGGTGGCGCCGAGCAGTACTTC
cdr3_aa: CASSSGGAEQYF

clone_size: NA
v_call: TRBV4-3
d_call: NA
j_call: TRBJ1-2
cdr3_nt: TGCGCCAGCAGCCAAGATTGGGACGGGCGGTATGGCTACACCTTC
cdr3_aa: CASSQDWDGRYGYTF

clone_size: NA
v_call: TRBV12-5
d_call: NA
j_call: TRBJ2-5
cdr3_nt: TGTGCTAGTGGTTCAACAGCGGGCTCAGAGACCCAGTACTTC
cdr3_aa: CASGSTAGSETQYF

clone_size: NA
v_call: TRBV7-2
d_call: NA
j_call: TRBJ2-1
cdr3_nt: TGTGCCAGCAGCTTAAAGGGGGGACTCTACAATGAGCGGTTCTTC
cdr3_aa: CASSLKGGLYNERFF

clone_size: NA
v_call: TRBV7-2
d_call: NA
j_call: TRBJ2-2
cdr3_nt: TGTGCCAGCAGCGAATCTAGCTTTCCCTCCGGGGAGCTGTTTTTT
cdr3_aa: CASSESSFPSGELFF

clone_size: NA
v_call: TRBV12-3/TRBV12-4
d_call: NA
j_call: TRBJ1-5
cdr3_nt: TGTGCCAGCAGTTTAAATGGGGGGGAGTTTAATCAGCCCCAGCATTTT
cdr3_aa: CASSLNGGEFNQPQHF

clone_size: few
v_call: TRBV29-1
d_call: TRBD2
j_call: TRBJ2-1
cdr3_nt: TGCAGCGTTCGGACTTCGGGAGGGAGTGAGCAGTTCTTC
cdr3_aa: CSVRTSGGSEQFF

clone_size: many
v_call: TRBV12-3/TRBV12-4
d_call: NA
j_call: TRBJ2-5
cdr3_nt: TGTGCCAGCAGCCCTGCTAGCACTCCCGAGACCCAGTACTTC
cdr3_aa: CASSPASTPETQYF

clone_size: many
v_call: TRBV5-1
d_call: NA
j_call: TRBJ1-2
cdr3_nt: TGCGCCAGCAGCTTGGTAGGGACCTATGGCTACACCTTC
cdr3_aa: CASSLVGTYGYTF

clone_size: few
v_call: TRBV5-1
d_call: NA
j_call: TRBJ1-1
cdr3_nt: TGCGCCAGCAGACGCGTAGGGGCAGTGAACACTGAAGCTTTCTTT
cdr3_aa: CASRRVGAVNTEAFF

clone_size: NA
v_call: TRBV20-1
d_call: TRBD1
j_call: TRBJ1-1
cdr3_nt: TGCAGTGCCACTTCAGGGGGTAGCGGAAAAATGAACACTGAAGCTTTCTTT
cdr3_aa: CSATSGGSGKMNTEAFF

clone_size: NA
v_call: TRBV2
d_call: NA
j_call: TRBJ2-4
cdr3_nt: TGTGCCAGCAGTGAAACAGAAGCCAAAAACATTCAGTACTTC
cdr3_aa: CASSETEAKNIQYF

clone_size: few
v_call: TRBV6-2/TRBV6-3
d_call: TRBD1
j_call: TRBJ2-1
cdr3_nt: TGTGCCAGCAGTTGGGGACAGGGGGCATGGCAGTTCTTC
cdr3_aa: CASSWGQGAWQFF

clone_size: NA
v_call: TRBV5-1
d_call: NA
j_call: TRBJ2-3
cdr3_nt: TGCGCCAGCACGCGGGGCTCCTATCGAACAGATACGCAGTATTTT
cdr3_aa: CASTRGSYRTDTQYF

clone_size: once
v_call: TRBV7-9
d_call: NA
j_call: TRBJ2-1
cdr3_nt: TGTGCCAGCATCATAAACGCAGGTACCTACAATGAGCAGTTCTTC
cdr3_aa: CASIINAGTYNEQFF

clone_size: NA
v_call: TRBV7-9
d_call: NA
j_call: TRBJ2-3
cdr3_nt: TGTGCCAGCAGCTTAGGGCAGGGTGAATCAGATACGCAGTATTTT
cdr3_aa: CASSLGQGESDTQYF

clone_size: NA
v_call: TRBV29-1
d_call: TRBD2
j_call: TRBJ2-5
cdr3_nt: TGCAGCGTTGGGACGACGGTGCGGGGGGAGACCCAGTACTTC
cdr3_aa: CSVGTTVRGETQYF

clone_size: few
v_call: TRBV6-1
d_call: NA
j_call: TRBJ2-1
cdr3_nt: TGTGCCAGCAGTCCCGTACGTGACTCCTACAATGAGCAGTTCTTC
cdr3_aa: CASSPVRDSYNEQFF

clone_size: few
v_call: TRBV2
d_call: NA
j_call: TRBJ2-1
cdr3_nt: TGTGCCAGCAGTGTACAACAGAGGCGGCATGAGCAGTTCTTC
cdr3_aa: CASSVQQRRHEQFF

clone_size: NA
v_call: TRBV6-6
d_call: TRBD1
j_call: TRBJ1-1
cdr3_nt: TGTGCCAGCAGGGGCAGGGGGTCCATGAACACTGAAGCTTTCTTT
cdr3_aa: CASRGRGSMNTEAFF

clone_size: few
v_call: TRBV11-2
d_call: TRBD2
j_call: TRBJ2-1
cdr3_nt: TGTGCCAGCAGCCCCGGGACTAGCGGGGCCGTCAAGCAGTTCTTC
cdr3_aa: CASSPGTSGAVKQFF

clone_size: NA
v_call: TRBV9
d_call: NA
j_call: TRBJ2-7
cdr3_nt: TGTGCCAGCAGCGTAGGGGGAAGCTCCTACAATGAGCAGTACTTC
cdr3_aa: CASSVGGSSYNEQYF

clone_size: NA
v_call: TRBV3-1
d_call: TRBD1
j_call: TRBJ2-5
cdr3_nt: TGTGCCAGCAGACGCGGTGGGTGGGACAGGGATGAAGAGACCCAGTACTTC
cdr3_aa: CASRRGGWDRDEETQYF

clone_size: NA
v_call: TRBV10-3
d_call: NA
j_call: TRBJ1-2
cdr3_nt: TGTGCCATCAGTGGGGCAGGGGTATTAAACTATGGCTACACCTTC
cdr3_aa: CAISGAGVLNYGYTF

clone_size: once
v_call: TRBV5-6
d_call: NA
j_call: TRBJ1-4
cdr3_nt: TGTGCCAGCAGCTCGACAGGACGGGGTACTAATGAAAAACTGTTTTTT
cdr3_aa: CASSSTGRGTNEKLFF

clone_size: few
v_call: TRBV28
d_call: NA
j_call: TRBJ1-1
cdr3_nt: TGTGCCAGCAGTTTTGGGGGGCGGGAAGCTTTCTTT
cdr3_aa: CASSFGGREAFF

clone_size: many
v_call: TRBV10-3
d_call: NA
j_call: TRBJ1-5
cdr3_nt: TGTGCCATCAGTGAGTCAGGTGGCGATCAGCCCCAGCATTTT
cdr3_aa: CAISESGGDQPQHF

clone_size: NA
v_call: TRBV12-3/TRBV12-4
d_call: TRBD2
j_call: TRBJ2-1
cdr3_nt: TGTGCCAGCACCACGACAGGGGTAACGACTAGCGGGACCTACAATGAGCAGTTCTTC
cdr3_aa: CASTTTGVTTSGTYNEQFF

clone_size: few
v_call: TRBV5-1
d_call: NA
j_call: TRBJ2-4
cdr3_nt: TGCGCCAGCAGCTTAGGACGGTCCCTCGGTGAGCAGTACTTC
cdr3_aa: CASSLGRSLGEQYF

clone_size: NA
v_call: TRBV12-3/TRBV12-4
d_call: TRBD1
j_call: TRBJ2-7
cdr3_nt: TGTGCCAGCAGTTTCGGGGACAGGGGGGGACACGAGCAGTACTTC
cdr3_aa: CASSFGDRGGHEQYF

clone_size: few
v_call: TRBV12-3/TRBV12-4
d_call: TRBD1
j_call: TRBJ2-1
cdr3_nt: TGTGCCAGCAGTTTACACAGGGGGAACTACAATGAGCAGTTCTTC
cdr3_aa: CASSLHRGNYNEQFF

clone_size: few
v_call: TRBV7-2
d_call: NA
j_call: TRBJ1-1
cdr3_nt: TGTGCCAGCACCTCCCAGGAAGGGAGGGGTACTGAAGCTTTCTTT
cdr3_aa: CASTSQEGRGTEAFF

clone_size: NA
v_call: TRBV2
d_call: TRBD1
j_call: TRBJ1-5
cdr3_nt: TGTGCCAGCAGCCGGGACGGACAGGGGGTTACGCCCCAGCATTTT
cdr3_aa: CASSRDGQGVTPQHF

clone_size: NA
v_call: TRBV10-3
d_call: TRBD1
j_call: TRBJ2-5
cdr3_nt: TGTGCCATCAGTGAACACAGGGGTCTTTCCCCTGGGGAGACCCAGTACTTC
cdr3_aa: CAISEHRGLSPGETQYF

clone_size: NA
v_call: TRBV4-1
d_call: NA
j_call: TRBJ1-4
cdr3_nt: TGCGCCAGCAGCCAAGATGCCAGTTCGGAAAAACTGTTTTTT
cdr3_aa: CASSQDASSEKLFF